A selection of T cell receptor beta chains follows, all from one sample in a study of blood T cells in healthy people across ages. A single record per CDR3 protein comes from TCRdb applying MiXCR to the 5' RACE reads. The sample comprises 800,000 to 1,000,000 distinct CDR3 sequences, 45% to 50% of which are singletons, and 13% rests with the top ten. Specimen: blood. Source of these receptors: a man aged 25 to 45 in good health. Each CDR3 is given with its conserved first and last residue. A D gene is named only where the DNA matches it firmly. Where a row states a size, it is once, few, many or the class of an expanded clone; other rows omit it.

d_gene	v_gene	abundance	j_gene	CDR3nt	CDR3aa
.	TRBV18	once	TRBJ1-5	TGTGCCAGCCCACTCCAGCGAAGCAATCAGCCCCAGCATTTT	CASPLQRSNQPQHF
TRBD2	TRBV20-1	few	TRBJ2-7	TGCAGTGCTTCCCGGACTAGCGGGTATTACGAGCAGTACTTC	CSASRTSGYYEQYF
.	TRBV18	.	TRBJ2-6	TGTGCCAGCTCACCCACCCTTGGCTCTGGGGCCAACGTCCTGACTTTC	CASSPTLGSGANVLTF
.	TRBV29-1	once	TRBJ1-1	TGCAGCACAACAGTGACGAACACTGAAGCTTTCTTT	CSTTVTNTEAFF
.	TRBV5-1	.	TRBJ2-7	TGCGCCAGCAGCCCAGGACGGTCGAGCTCCTACGAGCAGTACTTC	CASSPGRSSSYEQYF
.	TRBV12-3/TRBV12-4	few	TRBJ2-5	TGTGCCAGCACCCGGGACTCCCAAGAGACCCAGTACTTC	CASTRDSQETQYF
TRBD1	TRBV6-2/TRBV6-3	.	TRBJ2-5	TGTGCCAGCAGTAAGCGACGAGACAGGGAAGAGACCCAGTACTTC	CASSKRRDREETQYF
.	TRBV6-2/TRBV6-3	.	TRBJ2-5	TGTGCCAGCAGTTACCCGATCTTCGCTCCGCTCCAAGAGACCCAGTACTTC	CASSYPIFAPLQETQYF
.	TRBV27	.	TRBJ2-5	TGTGCCAGCAGCCGGAAAATGCAAGAGACCCAGTACTTC	CASSRKMQETQYF
.	TRBV5-1	.	TRBJ2-1	TGCGCCAGCAGCTTGGGGGGGGCGGCTATGGACAATGAGCAGTTCTTC	CASSLGGAAMDNEQFF
.	TRBV9	.	TRBJ1-1	TGTGCCAGCAGCGGCGGGCCCCACACTGAAGCTTTCTTT	CASSGGPHTEAFF
.	TRBV7-9	.	TRBJ2-1	TGTGCCAGCAGCTACAGAGGGGTCCGCAGCTCCTACAATGAGCAGTTCTTC	CASSYRGVRSSYNEQFF
.	TRBV12-3/TRBV12-4	.	TRBJ1-2	TGTGCCAGCAGTGCCCAGGGACTGATCAGCTATGGCTACACCTTC	CASSAQGLISYGYTF
.	TRBV5-1	few	TRBJ2-3	TGCGCCAGCAGCTTGGGTCCAGCAGGGACCACAGATACGCAGTATTTT	CASSLGPAGTTDTQYF
TRBD2	TRBV27	.	TRBJ2-1	TGTGCCAGCAGTTCCTCGACTAGCGGGGGGCAAGAGACCCAGTTCTTC	CASSSSTSGGQETQFF
.	TRBV20-1	few	TRBJ2-5	TGCAGTGCTCTTTGGGCCCCGGGAAGCCAAGAGACCCAGTACTTC	CSALWAPGSQETQYF
.	TRBV30	few	TRBJ2-7	TGTGCCTGGAGTGTCGACAGGTCCTACGAGCAGTACTTC	CAWSVDRSYEQYF
.	TRBV9	.	TRBJ2-7	TGTGCCAGCAGCGTTGCCGAGTTCTACGAGCAGTACTTC	CASSVAEFYEQYF
.	TRBV7-9	few	TRBJ2-7	TGTGCCAGCAGCTTAGCGAACCAGGAAGGTCGGCAGTACTTC	CASSLANQEGRQYF
.	TRBV7-2	.	TRBJ2-3	TGTGCCAGCAGCCGCAGGACGGAGTCAGATACGCAGTATTTT	CASSRRTESDTQYF
TRBD1	TRBV6-1	few	TRBJ1-5	TGTGCCAGTTCCTTCGGACAGGGGAGAGGGCAGCCCCAGCATTTT	CASSFGQGRGQPQHF
TRBD1	TRBV11-1	once	TRBJ1-1	TGTGCCAGCAGCTACAGACAGGGTATGGCTTTCTTT	CASSYRQGMAFF
.	TRBV4-3	.	TRBJ2-1	TGCGCCAGCAGCCAAGATCCCCCGGGGGACTACAATGAGCAGTTCTTC	CASSQDPPGDYNEQFF
TRBD1	TRBV27	.	TRBJ2-2	TGTGCCACGTCAAAAACAGGGGGCAACACCGGGGAGCTGTTTTTT	CATSKTGGNTGELFF
TRBD2	TRBV7-2	.	TRBJ2-3	TGTGCCAGCAGCCTAATGAGCGGGGGAGGACCAGATACGCAGTATTTT	CASSLMSGGGPDTQYF
TRBD2	TRBV29-1	.	TRBJ2-5	TGCAGCGCCCGAGGGCTAGCGGGAAATGAGCAGTACTTC	CSARGLAGNEQYF
.	TRBV6-6	once	TRBJ1-1	TGTGCCAGCAGTTACTCAGGCGCCGGGGGAGCTTTCTTT	CASSYSGAGGAFF
TRBD2	TRBV7-6	few	TRBJ2-1	TGTGCCAGCAGCTCGCCGACCAGCGGGAGCTCCTACAATGAGCAGTTCTTC	CASSSPTSGSSYNEQFF
TRBD1	TRBV3-1	.	TRBJ1-2	TGTGCCAGCAGCCAACTGACAGGGAGTGCTGGCTACACCTTC	CASSQLTGSAGYTF
TRBD2	TRBV3-1	few	TRBJ2-3	TGTGCCAGCAGCCAAGCTAGCGGGGGGCGTACAGATACGCAGTATTTT	CASSQASGGRTDTQYF
.	TRBV27	.	TRBJ1-1	TGTGCCAGCAGTTTATCCCGGGCGGGTGAAGCTTTCTTT	CASSLSRAGEAFF
.	TRBV3-1	.	TRBJ2-7	TGTGCCAGCAGCCATCTAGTCTCCTACGAGCAGTACTTC	CASSHLVSYEQYF
.	TRBV15	.	TRBJ1-1	TGTGCCACCAGCAGAGAAAAGGGCCTGAACACTGAAGCTTTCTTT	CATSREKGLNTEAFF
TRBD1	TRBV3-1	.	TRBJ2-7	TGTGCCAGCGGACGGACAGGGCCTACCTACGAGCAGTACTTC	CASGRTGPTYEQYF
.	TRBV4-1	few	TRBJ2-4	TGCGCCAGCAGCCAAGATAGATGGGGCAAAAACATTCAGTACTTC	CASSQDRWGKNIQYF
.	TRBV10-3	.	TRBJ2-7	TGTGCCATCAGGGCCACGACTGGGCATGGCGAGCAGTACTTC	CAIRATTGHGEQYF
TRBD2	TRBV27	.	TRBJ2-3	TGTGCCAGCAGAACTAGCGGGAGTAGCACAGATACGCAGTATTTT	CASRTSGSSTDTQYF
.	TRBV5-1	.	TRBJ1-2	TGCGCCAGCAGCTTGGGGGACGGGGCGTCGGGCTACACCTTC	CASSLGDGASGYTF
.	TRBV3-1	few	TRBJ2-6	TGTGCCAGCAGCCCTCGCCTCACTTCCAGCTCTGGGGCCAACGTCCTGACTTTC	CASSPRLTSSSGANVLTF
TRBD1	TRBV20-1	.	TRBJ2-3	TGCAGCGCCGGGGACAGATTAACAGATACGCAGTATTTT	CSAGDRLTDTQYF
.	TRBV3-1	.	TRBJ1-4	TGTGCCAGCAGCCAAGGTGGGGGGGTCCACCCTAATGAAAAACTGTTTTTT	CASSQGGGVHPNEKLFF
TRBD1	TRBV18	.	TRBJ2-7	TGTGCCAGCTCACAACCGGGACAGGGGATCTTCGGGCAGTACTTC	CASSQPGQGIFGQYF
TRBD1	TRBV7-2	.	TRBJ1-5	TGTGCCAGCAGCTTAGCGCCCCCGGGACAGGCAAGCAATCAGCCCCAGCATTTT	CASSLAPPGQASNQPQHF
TRBD1	TRBV12-3/TRBV12-4	.	TRBJ1-2	TGTGCCAGCAGTCGCCGGGACAGAGCTAACTATGGCTACACCTTC	CASSRRDRANYGYTF
TRBD1	TRBV3-1	few	TRBJ1-2	TGTGCCAGCAGCCCCTCTGCCCCAGGGGGCTCCTATGGCTACACCTTC	CASSPSAPGGSYGYTF
.	TRBV20-1	few	TRBJ1-1	TGCAGTGCTAGGTTTGGCACTGAAGCTTTCTTT	CSARFGTEAFF
.	TRBV29-1	few	TRBJ1-4	TGCAGCGTTGGCGAGGCTAATGAAAAACTGTTTTTT	CSVGEANEKLFF
.	TRBV7-9	.	TRBJ1-4	TGTGCCAGCAGCCCGGGGACAAGGGGAAGTAGAGCGGGAAAACTGTTTTTT	CASSPGTRGSRAGKLFF
.	TRBV6-5	few	TRBJ2-3	TGTGCCAGCAGTTGGCAGATCGGGGATACGCAGTATTTT	CASSWQIGDTQYF
.	TRBV12-3/TRBV12-4	once	TRBJ2-4	TGTGCCAGCAGTTCCCGGGGGACCAAAAACATTCAGTACTTC	CASSSRGTKNIQYF
TRBD2	TRBV27	.	TRBJ2-7	TGTGCCAGCAGTTTAGAAGCGGGGGGCCTCTACGAGCAGTACTTC	CASSLEAGGLYEQYF